This T cell receptor (beta chain) was profiled in a study of CD8 T cells in ankylosing spondylitis. This clonotype has a count of ten or more. Using its own MiXCR run on the 5' RACE reads, TCRdb lists one record per CDR3 protein. The sample lists roughly 250,000 distinct CDR3 sequences, 8.6% occurring once. The CDR3 extends over 15 amino acids. V lost 4 bases, J lost 1 base, and 5 bases stayed unmatched. Germline V lookup: CDR1 SGHRS, CDR2 YFSETQ. Sequencing used blood, either unsorted or a sorted T cell fraction (not recorded which). The clonotype was recovered from a male donor with ankylosing spondylitis or in good health (not recorded which). This chain joins TRBV5-1 and TRBJ2-5, with 9 bases identical to TRBD2. The CDR3 reads CASSNSGGVQETQYF. The CDR3 coding sequence is TGCGCCAGCAGCAATAGCGGGGGAGTCCAAGAGACCCAGTACTTC.